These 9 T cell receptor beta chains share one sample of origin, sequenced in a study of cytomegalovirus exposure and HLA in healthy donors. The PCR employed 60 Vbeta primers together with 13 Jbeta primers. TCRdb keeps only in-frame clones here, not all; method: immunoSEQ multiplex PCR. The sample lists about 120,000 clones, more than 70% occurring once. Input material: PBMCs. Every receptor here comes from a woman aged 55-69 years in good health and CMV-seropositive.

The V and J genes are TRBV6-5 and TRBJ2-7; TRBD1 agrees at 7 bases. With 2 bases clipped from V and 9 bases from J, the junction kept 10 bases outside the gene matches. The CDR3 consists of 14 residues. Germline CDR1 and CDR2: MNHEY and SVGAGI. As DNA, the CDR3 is TGTGCCAGCAGTTACACCGGGGACAGCATGGGGCAGTACTTC. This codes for CASSYTGDSMGQYF.

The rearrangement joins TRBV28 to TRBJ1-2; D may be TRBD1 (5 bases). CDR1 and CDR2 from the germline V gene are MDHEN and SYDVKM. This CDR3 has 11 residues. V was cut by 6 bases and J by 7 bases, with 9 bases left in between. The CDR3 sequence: CASRLGVGYTF. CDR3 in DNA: TGTGCCAGCAGGCTAGGGGTTGGCTACACCTTC.

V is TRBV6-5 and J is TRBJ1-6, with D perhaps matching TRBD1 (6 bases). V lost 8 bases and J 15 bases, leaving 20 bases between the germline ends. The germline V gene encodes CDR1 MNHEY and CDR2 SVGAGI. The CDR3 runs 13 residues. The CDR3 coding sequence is TGTGCCAGCGGTGACAGGCTTAACTCTCTCCTCCACTTT. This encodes CASGDRLNSLLHF.

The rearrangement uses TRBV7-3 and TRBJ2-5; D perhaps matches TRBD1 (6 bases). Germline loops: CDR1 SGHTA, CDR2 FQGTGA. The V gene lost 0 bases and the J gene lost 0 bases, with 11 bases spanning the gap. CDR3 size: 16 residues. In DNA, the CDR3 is TGTGCCAGCAGCTTAACCGAGAGGGGGTACCAAGAGACCCAGTACTTC. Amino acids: CASSLTERGYQETQYF.

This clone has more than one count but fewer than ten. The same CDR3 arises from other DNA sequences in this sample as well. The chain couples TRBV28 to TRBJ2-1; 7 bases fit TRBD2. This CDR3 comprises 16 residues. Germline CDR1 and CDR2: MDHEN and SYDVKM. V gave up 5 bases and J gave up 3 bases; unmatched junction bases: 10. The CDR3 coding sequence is TGTGCCAGCAGTCCCACCCCCTCGGGGGGCTACAATGAGCAGTTCTTC. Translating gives CASSPTPSGGYNEQFF.

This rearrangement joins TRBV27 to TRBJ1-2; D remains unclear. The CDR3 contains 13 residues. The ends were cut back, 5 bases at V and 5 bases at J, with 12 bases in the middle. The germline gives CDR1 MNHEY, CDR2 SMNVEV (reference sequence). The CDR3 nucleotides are TGTGCCAGCAGTCCCAGGTCCTTGTATGGCTACACCTTC. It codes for CASSPRSLYGYTF.

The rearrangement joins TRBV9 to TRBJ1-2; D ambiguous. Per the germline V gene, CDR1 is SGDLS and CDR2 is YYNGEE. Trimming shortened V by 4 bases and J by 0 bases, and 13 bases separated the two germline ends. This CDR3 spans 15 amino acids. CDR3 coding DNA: TGTGCCAGCAGCCCCCAGGAGGGTGCTAACTATGGCTACACCTTC. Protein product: CASSPQEGANYGYTF. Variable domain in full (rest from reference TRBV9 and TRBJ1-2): DSGVTQTPKHLITATGQRVTLRCSPRSGDLSVYWYQQSLDQGLQFLIQYYNGEERAKGNILERFSAQQFPDLHSELNLSSLELGDSALYFCASSPQEGANYGYTFGSGTRLTVV.

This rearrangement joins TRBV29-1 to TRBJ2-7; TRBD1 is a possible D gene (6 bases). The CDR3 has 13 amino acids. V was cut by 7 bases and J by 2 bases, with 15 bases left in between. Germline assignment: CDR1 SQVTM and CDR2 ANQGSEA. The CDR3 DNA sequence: TGCAGCGGCGTGGCAGGGGACGCCTACGAGCAGTACTTC. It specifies CSGVAGDAYEQYF.

CDR3 bases: TGTGCCAGTAGGACCGGGACTAGGGGGGGGAATGAGCAGTTCTTC. Translation: CASRTGTRGGNEQFF. This chain links TRBV19 with TRBJ2-1; 8 nucleotides align to TRBD2. With V trimmed by 6 bases and J by 7 bases, 11 bases remained unmatched. This CDR3 is built from 15 residues. The germline gives CDR1 LNHDA, CDR2 SQIVND (reference sequence).